The 13 T cell receptor beta chains presented below share a single source sample, sequenced in a study of cytomegalovirus exposure and HLA in healthy donors. A multiplex PCR was run with 60 Vbeta primers and 13 Jbeta primers. TCRdb's table, derived via immunoSEQ multiplex PCR, lists solely in-frame clones and lacks some. The sample includes 100,000 to 150,000 clones, around 81% of them seen just once. Sequencing was performed on PBMCs. These receptors were collected from a woman aged 45-59 years in good health and CMV-seronegative.

The sample holds a few counts of this clone. The CDR3 here is CAISDPSGSLDEQFF. The CDR3 DNA sequence: TGTGCCATCAGTGACCCTAGCGGGAGTTTAGATGAGCAGTTCTTC. The chain has TRBV10-3 and TRBJ2-1; 10 bases map to TRBD2. This CDR3 contains 15 residues. V shed 3 bases and J 8 bases; nucleotides not matched to a gene: 7. Germline assignment: CDR1 ENHRY and CDR2 SYGVKD.

The V call is TRBV27, the J call TRBJ2-3, with 7 bases aligning to TRBD2. V trimming: 9 bases; J trimming: 0 bases; junction bases outside the gene matches: 18. Germline V lookup: CDR1 MNHEY, CDR2 SMNVEV (reference sequence). CDR3 length: 18 amino acids. This chain's CDR3 is CASRPLFPSGISTDTQYF. CDR3 nucleotide sequence: TGTGCCAGTAGGCCCCTCTTCCCCAGCGGGATTAGCACAGATACGCAGTATTTT.

The chain carries TRBV7-3 and TRBJ2-1; TRBD2 aligns across 10 bases. The CDR3 sequence is 15 residues long. The germline gives CDR1 SGHTA, CDR2 FQGTGA. J was trimmed by 5 bases and V by 5 bases; bases with no gene match: 6. CDR3 nucleotides: TGTGCCAGCAGCGGTCTAGCGGGAGTACACAATGAGCAGTTCTTC. Its protein is CASSGLAGVHNEQFF.

This clone was found once. This chain links TRBV5-1 with TRBJ1-1, with TRBD1 matching over 8 bases. The CDR3 consists of 15 residues. The germline V gene encodes CDR1 SGHRS and CDR2 YFSETQ. V lost 2 bases to trimming and J lost 3 bases; unmatched junction nucleotides: 6. The DNA for the CDR3 is TGCGCCAGCAGCTTCGGACAGGGCCGAGACACTGAAGCTTTCTTT. This encodes CASSFGQGRDTEAFF.

The chain combines TRBV9 with TRBJ2-1; 8 nucleotides match TRBD2. With V trimmed by 4 bases and J by 2 bases, 5 bases remained unmatched. Germline V gene data show CDR1 as SGDLS and CDR2 as YYNGEE. The CDR3 is 15 residues long. The CDR3 sequence is CASSTLAGPYNEQFF. The CDR3, as DNA: TGTGCCAGCAGCACCTTAGCGGGACCCTACAATGAGCAGTTCTTC. The complete variable domain, with remaining parts taken from reference TRBV9 and TRBJ2-1, reads DSGVTQTPKHLITATGQRVTLRCSPRSGDLSVYWYQQSLDQGLQFLIQYYNGEERAKGNILERFSAQQFPDLHSELNLSSLELGDSALYFCASSTLAGPYNEQFFGPGTRLTVL.

The genes are TRBV5-1 and TRBJ2-1, with a weak D call TRBD1 (5 bases). The CDR3 length is 13 residues. V lost 7 bases, J lost 5 bases, and 13 bases lay in between. Germline assignment: CDR1 SGHRS and CDR2 YFSETQ. The CDR3 DNA follows: TGCGCCAGCGCCAGGGTATTAAACAATGAGCAGTTCTTC. As protein: CASARVLNNEQFF.

This rearrangement joins TRBV5-5 to TRBJ2-7; TRBD2 matches 11 bases. Trimming at V came to 0 bases and at J to 5 bases, leaving 10 bases not matched to a gene. The CDR3 covers 17 residues. The germline V gene encodes CDR1 SGHKS and CDR2 YYEKEE (reference sequence). CDR3 in DNA: TGTGCCAGCAGCTTGGGGTTAGCGGGAGGGCCAGTCCACGAGCAGTACTTC. Its translation is CASSLGLAGGPVHEQYF.

This clone showed up just a few times. V usage is TRBV4-3 and J usage is TRBJ1-5, with D unclear. The length of the CDR3 is 14 residues. V was cut by 0 bases and J by 2 bases, with 5 bases left in between. Germline values: CDR1 LGHNA, CDR2 YSLEER. The CDR3 loop is CASSQDRGNQPQHF. CDR3 bases: TGCGCCAGCAGCCAAGATCGGGGCAATCAGCCCCAGCATTTT.

V and J are TRBV28 and TRBJ2-2, with TRBD1 matching over 9 bases. Germline V gene data show CDR1 as MDHEN and CDR2 as SYDVKM. The V gene end was trimmed by 6 bases and the J gene end by 2 bases; junction bases not matched to a gene: 4. CDR3 length: 15 amino acids. CDR3 in amino acids: CASRWTGVNTGELFF. The DNA for the CDR3 is TGTGCCAGCAGGTGGACAGGGGTTAACACCGGGGAGCTGTTTTTT.

This clone was observed once. The junction departs from germline at one end; a sequencing error may be responsible. This sequence joins TRBV6-5 and TRBJ1-5; no firm D call. This CDR3 contains 16 residues. Germline values: CDR1 MNHEY, CDR2 SVGAGI. CDR3 residues: CASSYSWEYSNQPQNF. CDR3 coding DNA: TGTGCCAGCAGTTACTCCTGGGAGTATAGCAATCAGCCCCAGAATTTT.

This clone was seen more than once but under ten times. This chain uses TRBV4-2 with TRBJ2-3; tentatively, D is TRBD2 (6 bases). Between the trimmed V and J ends, which lost 1 base and 4 bases, there was a span of 12 bases. CDR1 LGHNA and CDR2 YNFKEQ come from the germline V gene. This CDR3 is built from 15 residues. CDR3 residues: CASSQGGGEADTQYF. DNA for the CDR3: TGTGCCAGCAGCCAAGGTGGAGGGGAAGCAGATACGCAGTATTTT.

This clone was observed a single time. The chain carries TRBV15 and TRBJ2-5, with D perhaps matching TRBD2 (5 bases). The CDR3 contains 14 residues. Germline CDR1 is LNHNV and CDR2 is YYDKDF (reference sequence). V gave up 2 bases and J gave up 5 bases, with 12 bases separating them. Written as DNA, the CDR3 is TGTGCCACCAGCAGAAGGCCCCGCGGGGAGACCCAGTACTTC. Its protein product is CATSRRPRGETQYF.

CDR3 amino acids: CASSQTEPSAYNEQFF. DNA of the CDR3: TGTGCCAGCAGCCAGACCGAACCTAGCGCCTACAATGAGCAGTTCTTC. The V gene is TRBV7-6, the J gene TRBJ2-1, with D possibly TRBD2 on 6 matching bases. Deletions cut 5 bases from V and 2 bases from J, with 16 bases between. CDR3 length: 16 amino acids. Germline CDR1 and CDR2: SGHVS and FNYEAQ.